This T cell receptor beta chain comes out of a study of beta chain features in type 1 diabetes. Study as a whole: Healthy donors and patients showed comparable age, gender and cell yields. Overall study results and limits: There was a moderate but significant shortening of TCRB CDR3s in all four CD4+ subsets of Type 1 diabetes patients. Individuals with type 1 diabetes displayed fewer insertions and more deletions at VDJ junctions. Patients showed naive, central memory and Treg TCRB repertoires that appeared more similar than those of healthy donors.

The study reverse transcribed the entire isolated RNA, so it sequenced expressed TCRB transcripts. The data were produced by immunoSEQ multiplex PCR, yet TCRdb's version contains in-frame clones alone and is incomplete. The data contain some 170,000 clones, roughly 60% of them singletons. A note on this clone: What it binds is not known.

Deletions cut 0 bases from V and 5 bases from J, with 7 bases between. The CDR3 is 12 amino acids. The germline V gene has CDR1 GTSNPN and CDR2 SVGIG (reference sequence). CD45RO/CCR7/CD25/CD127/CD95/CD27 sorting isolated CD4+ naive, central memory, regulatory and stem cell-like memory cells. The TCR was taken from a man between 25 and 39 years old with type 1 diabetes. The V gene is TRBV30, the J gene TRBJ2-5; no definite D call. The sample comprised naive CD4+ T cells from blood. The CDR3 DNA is TGTGCCTGGAGTGTCGCCCCGGAGACCCAGTACTTC. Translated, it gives CAWSVAPETQYF.